The present TCR beta chain was sequenced within a study of T cell responses to AZD1222 COVID-19 vaccine. General study points: Increases in Spike-specific TCR breadth and depth were seen after two AZD1222 doses. At 160-218 and 743-854, vaccine-associated CD4 TCRs were dominant, and they spanned spike. Nearly half of unique spike-specific TCRs reportedly avoided B.1.351 and B.1.1.7 mutated regions.

The repertoire was sequenced with immunoSEQ multiplex PCR; TCRdb's copy has only in-frame clones and lacks some. The profile covers about 67,000 clones, with 84% appearing a single time and 21% taken by the ten largest. Comments on this clone: Its antigen is still unknown.

The V gene's germline CDR1 is MDHEN and CDR2 SYDVKM. CDR3 length: 15 residues. V was pared by 3 bases and J by 0 bases, with 8 bases between. The chain has TRBV28 and TRBJ1-4; no clear D. The starting material was peripheral blood, obtained on day 0 of AZD1222 vaccination. The TCR originated in an adult in good health. CDR3 in amino acids: CASSFGTATNEKLFF. In nucleotides, the CDR3 is TGTGCCAGCAGTTTCGGAACAGCAACTAATGAAAAACTGTTTTTT.